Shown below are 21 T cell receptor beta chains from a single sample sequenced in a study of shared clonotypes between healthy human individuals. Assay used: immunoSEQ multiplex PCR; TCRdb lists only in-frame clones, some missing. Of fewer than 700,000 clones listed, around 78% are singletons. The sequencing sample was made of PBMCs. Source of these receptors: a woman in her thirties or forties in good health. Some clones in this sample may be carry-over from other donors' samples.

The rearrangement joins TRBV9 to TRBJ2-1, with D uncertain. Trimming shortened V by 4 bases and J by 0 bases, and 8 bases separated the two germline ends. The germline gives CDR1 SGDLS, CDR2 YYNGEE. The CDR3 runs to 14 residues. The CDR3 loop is CASSPWDSYNEQFF. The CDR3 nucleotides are TGTGCCAGCAGCCCATGGGACTCCTACAATGAGCAGTTCTTC. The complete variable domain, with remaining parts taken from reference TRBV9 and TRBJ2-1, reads DSGVTQTPKHLITATGQRVTLRCSPRSGDLSVYWYQQSLDQGLQFLIQYYNGEERAKGNILERFSAQQFPDLHSELNLSSLELGDSALYFCASSPWDSYNEQFFGPGTRLTVL.

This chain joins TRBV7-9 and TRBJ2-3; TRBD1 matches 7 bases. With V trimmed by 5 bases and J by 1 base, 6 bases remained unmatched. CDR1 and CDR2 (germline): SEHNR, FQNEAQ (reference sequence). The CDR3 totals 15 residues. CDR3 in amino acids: CASSPRTGRTDTQYF. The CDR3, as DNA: TGTGCCAGCAGCCCCCGGACAGGCCGCACAGATACGCAGTATTTT.

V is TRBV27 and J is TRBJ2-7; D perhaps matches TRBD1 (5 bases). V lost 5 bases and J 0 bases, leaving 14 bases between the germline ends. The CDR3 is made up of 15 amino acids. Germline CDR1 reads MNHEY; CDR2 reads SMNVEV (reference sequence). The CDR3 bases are TGTGCCAGCAGTCCCCTACAGGCATACTCCTACGAGCAGTACTTC. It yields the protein CASSPLQAYSYEQYF.

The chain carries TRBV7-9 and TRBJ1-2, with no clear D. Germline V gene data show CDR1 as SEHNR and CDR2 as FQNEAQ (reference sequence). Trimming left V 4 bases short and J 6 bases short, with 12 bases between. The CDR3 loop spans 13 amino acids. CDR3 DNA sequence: TGTGCCAGCAGCTCCGGGCTCGGGGATGGCTACACCTTC. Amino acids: CASSSGLGDGYTF. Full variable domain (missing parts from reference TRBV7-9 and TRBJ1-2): DTGVSQNPRHKITKRGQNVTFRCDPISEHNRLYWYRQTLGQGPEFLTYFQNEAQLEKSRLLSDRFSAERPKGSFSTLEIQRTEQGDSAMYLCASSSGLGDGYTFGSGTRLTVV.

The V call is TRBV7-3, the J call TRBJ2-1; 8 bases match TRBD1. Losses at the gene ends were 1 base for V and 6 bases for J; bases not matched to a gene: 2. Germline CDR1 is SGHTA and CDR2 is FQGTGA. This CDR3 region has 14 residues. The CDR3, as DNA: TGTGCCAGCAGCTTAATGACAGGGGTCAATGAGCAGTTCTTC. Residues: CASSLMTGVNEQFF.

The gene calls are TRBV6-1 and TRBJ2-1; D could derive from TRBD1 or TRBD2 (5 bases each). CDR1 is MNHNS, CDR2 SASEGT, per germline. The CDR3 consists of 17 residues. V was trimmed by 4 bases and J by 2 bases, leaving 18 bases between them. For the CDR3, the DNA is TGTGCCAGCAGTGGGGGCCGAGGGCGCTCTACCTACAATGAGCAGTTCTTC. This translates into CASSGGRGRSTYNEQFF.

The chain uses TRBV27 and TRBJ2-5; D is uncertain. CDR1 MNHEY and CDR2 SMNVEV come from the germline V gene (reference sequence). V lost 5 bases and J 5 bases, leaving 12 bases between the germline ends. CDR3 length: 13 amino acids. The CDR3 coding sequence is TGTGCCAGCAGTGGGCCCACCTTGGAGACCCAGTACTTC. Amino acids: CASSGPTLETQYF.

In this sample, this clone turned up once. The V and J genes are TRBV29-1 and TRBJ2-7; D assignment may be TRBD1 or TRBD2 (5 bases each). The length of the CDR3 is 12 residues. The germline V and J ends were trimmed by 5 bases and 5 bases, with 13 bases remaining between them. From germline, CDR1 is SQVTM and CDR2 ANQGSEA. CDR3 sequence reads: CSVWGSSNEQYF. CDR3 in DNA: TGCAGCGTTTGGGGGAGTAGCAACGAGCAGTACTTC.

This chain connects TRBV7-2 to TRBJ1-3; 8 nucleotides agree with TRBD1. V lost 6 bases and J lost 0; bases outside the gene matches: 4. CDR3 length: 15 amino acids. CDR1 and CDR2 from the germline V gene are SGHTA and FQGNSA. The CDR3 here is CASRRQGTSGNTIYF. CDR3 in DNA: TGTGCCAGCAGACGACAGGGGACCTCTGGAAACACCATATATTTT.

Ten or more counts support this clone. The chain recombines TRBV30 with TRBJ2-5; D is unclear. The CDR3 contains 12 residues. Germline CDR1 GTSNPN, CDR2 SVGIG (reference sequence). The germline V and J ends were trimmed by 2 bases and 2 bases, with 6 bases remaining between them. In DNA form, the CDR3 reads TGTGCCTGGAGTCGTCAGCAAGAGACCCAGTACTTC. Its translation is CAWSRQQETQYF.

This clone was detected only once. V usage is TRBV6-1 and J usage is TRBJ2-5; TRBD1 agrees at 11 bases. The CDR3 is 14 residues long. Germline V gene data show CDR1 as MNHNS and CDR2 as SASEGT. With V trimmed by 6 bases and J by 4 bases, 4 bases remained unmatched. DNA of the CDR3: TGTGCCAGCAGCCGGACAGGGGGCGGAGAGACCCAGTACTTC. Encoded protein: CASSRTGGGETQYF.

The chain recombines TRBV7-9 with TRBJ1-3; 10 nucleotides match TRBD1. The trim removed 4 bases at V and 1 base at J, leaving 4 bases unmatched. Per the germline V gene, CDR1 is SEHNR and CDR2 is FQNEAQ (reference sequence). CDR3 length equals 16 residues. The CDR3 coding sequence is TGTGCCAGCAGCTCGACAGGGGGCTTTTCTGGAAACACCATATATTTT. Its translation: CASSSTGGFSGNTIYF.

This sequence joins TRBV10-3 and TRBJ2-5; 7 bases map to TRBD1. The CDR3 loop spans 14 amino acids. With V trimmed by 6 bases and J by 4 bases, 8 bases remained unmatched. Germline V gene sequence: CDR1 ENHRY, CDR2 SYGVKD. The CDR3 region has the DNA TGTGCCATCAGACCCAGGGGGTCAGGAGAGACCCAGTACTTC. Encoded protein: CAIRPRGSGETQYF.

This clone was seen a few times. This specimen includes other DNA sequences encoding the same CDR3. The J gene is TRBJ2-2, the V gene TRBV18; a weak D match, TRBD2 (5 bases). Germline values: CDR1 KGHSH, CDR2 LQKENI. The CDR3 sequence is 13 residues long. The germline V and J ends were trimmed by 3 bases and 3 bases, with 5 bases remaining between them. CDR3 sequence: CASSPRDTGELFF. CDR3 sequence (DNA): TGTGCCAGCTCACCGAGGGACACCGGGGAGCTGTTTTTT.

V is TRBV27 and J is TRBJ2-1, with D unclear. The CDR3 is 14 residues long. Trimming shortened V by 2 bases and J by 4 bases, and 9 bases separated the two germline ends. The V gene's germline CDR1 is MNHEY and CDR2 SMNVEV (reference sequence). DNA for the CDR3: TGTGCCAGCAGTTTAATATCTTCATACAATGAGCAGTTCTTC. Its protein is CASSLISSYNEQFF.

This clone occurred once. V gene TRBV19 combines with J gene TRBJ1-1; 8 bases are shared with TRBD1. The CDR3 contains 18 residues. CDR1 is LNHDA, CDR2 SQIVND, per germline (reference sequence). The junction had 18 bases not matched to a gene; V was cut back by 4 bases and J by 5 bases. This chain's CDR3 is CASSRPRDRTETITEAFF. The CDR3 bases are TGTGCCAGTAGTAGGCCCCGGGACAGGACGGAGACGATAACTGAAGCTTTCTTT.

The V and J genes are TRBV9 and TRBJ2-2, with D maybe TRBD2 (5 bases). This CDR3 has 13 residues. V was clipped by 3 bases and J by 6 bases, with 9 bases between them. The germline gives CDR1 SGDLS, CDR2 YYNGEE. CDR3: CASSGTFSGELFF. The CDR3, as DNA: TGTGCCAGCAGCGGGACTTTCTCCGGGGAGCTGTTTTTT.

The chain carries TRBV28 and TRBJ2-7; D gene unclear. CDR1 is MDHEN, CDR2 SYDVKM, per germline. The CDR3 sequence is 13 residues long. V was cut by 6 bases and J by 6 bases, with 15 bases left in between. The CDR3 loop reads CASREQVRVEQYF. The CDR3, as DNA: TGTGCCAGCAGAGAGCAGGTTAGGGTCGAGCAGTACTTC.

Here the CDR3 DNA reads TGTGCCAGTAAAGGACAGGGTACAGATACGCAGTATTTT. Its translation: CASKGQGTDTQYF. The chain has TRBV9 and TRBJ2-3; the match to TRBD1 covers 8 bases. The CDR3 length is 13 residues. CDR1 and CDR2 (germline): SGDLS, YYNGEE. J was trimmed by 3 bases and V by 8 bases; bases with no gene match: 5.

CDR3 in amino acids: CASSYPGRQGPICLHYGYTF. For the CDR3, the DNA is TGTGCCAGCAGCTACCCGGGGAGACAGGGGCCTATATGCCTGCACTATGGCTACACCTTC. V gene TRBV7-3 combines with J gene TRBJ1-2; 8 bases fit TRBD1. The CDR3 length is 20 residues. J lost 3 bases, V lost 4 bases, and 22 bases had no gene match. Germline V CDR1 and CDR2: SGHTA, FQGTGA.

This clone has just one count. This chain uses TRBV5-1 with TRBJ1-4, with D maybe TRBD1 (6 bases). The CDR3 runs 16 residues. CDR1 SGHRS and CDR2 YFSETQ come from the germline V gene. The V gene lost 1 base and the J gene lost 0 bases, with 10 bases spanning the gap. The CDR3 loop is CASSLRAGATNEKLFF. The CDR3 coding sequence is TGCGCCAGCAGCTTGAGGGCAGGGGCAACTAATGAAAAACTGTTTTTT.